Following are 32 T cell receptor beta chains from one sample sequenced in a study of blood T cell repertoires in COVID-19. This table comes from immunoSEQ multiplex PCR, and its TCRdb copy is limited to in-frame clones, with some not included. The sample contains under 550,000 clones, around 90% of which appear only once. Sequencing was performed on peripheral blood. These receptors were collected from a man aged 18 to 30 with COVID-19, enrolled during active disease.

The chain joins TRBV7-9 to TRBJ2-1, with TRBD2 matching 10 bases. The CDR3 has 15 residues. V shed 4 bases, J shed 10 bases, and the junction held 10 bases outside the gene matches. The V gene's germline CDR1 is SEHNR and CDR2 FQNEAQ (reference sequence). In DNA, the CDR3 is TGTGCCAGCAGCTCGGGACTAGCGACCCGCGGAGAGCAGTTCTTC. Residues: CASSSGLATRGEQFF.

The rearrangement links TRBV5-1 to TRBJ2-1; D gene unclear. Germline V gene sequence: CDR1 SGHRS, CDR2 YFSETQ. The CDR3 runs 14 residues. Between the trimmed V and J ends, which lost 1 base and 6 bases, there was a span of 11 bases. The CDR3 sequence is CASSLSAAINEQFF. CDR3 in DNA: TGCGCCAGCAGCTTGTCTGCGGCTATCAATGAGCAGTTCTTC.

The rearrangement links TRBV24-1 to TRBJ2-1; the match to TRBD1 covers 7 bases. With V trimmed by 3 bases and J by 9 bases, 4 bases remained unmatched. The CDR3 contains 13 residues. Germline V lookup: CDR1 KGHDR, CDR2 SFDVKD. CDR3 protein: CATSDVTGLEQFF. DNA for the CDR3: TGTGCCACCAGTGATGTGACAGGGCTTGAGCAGTTCTTC.

The J gene is TRBJ1-1, the V gene TRBV6-4; no reliable D call. V lost 0 bases, J lost 2 bases, and 7 bases lay in between. The CDR3 covers 14 residues. Germline-derived CDR1 and CDR2 are MRHNA and SNTAGT. The CDR3 is CASSDSRGNTEAFF. CDR3 nucleotides: TGTGCCAGCAGTGACTCGCGAGGAAACACTGAAGCTTTCTTT.

This rearrangement joins TRBV3-1 (or the pseudogene TRBV3-2) to TRBJ1-2; 7 bases map to TRBD1. V shed 1 base, J shed 7 bases, and the junction held 6 bases outside the gene matches. The CDR3 covers 14 residues. Germline CDR1 reads LGHDT; CDR2 reads YNNKEL (reference sequence). CDR3 region: CASSQAVTGTGYTF. As DNA, the CDR3 is TGTGCCAGCAGCCAAGCCGTGACAGGGACTGGCTACACCTTC.

The chain links TRBV11-3 to TRBJ2-1; 12 positions match TRBD2. The CDR3 covers 18 residues. In germline, CDR1 is SGHNT, CDR2 YENEEA. The V and J ends lost 1 base and 4 bases, in that order; junction bases with no gene match: 8. The CDR3 DNA follows: TGTGCCAGCAGCTTAGTAGTGACTAGCGGGAGCAAGTACAATGAGCAGTTCTTC. This gives the protein CASSLVVTSGSKYNEQFF.

The chain couples TRBV29-1 to TRBJ2-5; 7 bases map to TRBD2. Trimming took 1 base from V and 4 from J; bases not matched to a gene: 3. The CDR3 is 13 amino acids. CDR1 and CDR2 from the germline V gene are SQVTM and ANQGSEA. CDR3 amino acids: CSVEVGGGETQYF. In DNA form, the CDR3 reads TGCAGCGTTGAAGTGGGCGGGGGAGAGACCCAGTACTTC. Full variable domain (outside the CDR3, taken from reference TRBV29-1 and TRBJ2-5): SAVISQKPSRDICQRGTSLTIQCQVDSQVTMMFWYRQQPGQSLTLIATANQGSEATYESGFVIDKFPISRPNLTFSTLTVSNMSPEDSSIYLCSVEVGGGETQYFGPGTRLLVL.

The chain recombines TRBV7-9 with TRBJ2-7, with D possibly being TRBD1 (6 bases). CDR1 SEHNR and CDR2 FQNEAQ come from the germline V gene (reference sequence). Trimming left V 1 base short and J 6 bases short, with 13 bases between. There are 14 residues in the CDR3. The CDR3, as DNA: TGTGCCAGCAGCTTAGTGGGGCCGACAGGCGAGCAGTACTTC. Protein product: CASSLVGPTGEQYF.

This chain connects TRBV5-1 to TRBJ2-7; TRBD1 is a possible D gene (5 bases). In germline, CDR1 is SGHRS, CDR2 YFSETQ. With 0 bases removed from V and 6 bases from J, the gap between germline ends came to 10 bases. The CDR3 extends over 13 amino acids. Here the CDR3 DNA reads TGCGCCAGCAGCTTGGTAGGGGCGGCCGAGCAGTACTTC. Translated, it gives CASSLVGAAEQYF.

The V call is TRBV20-1, the J call TRBJ2-3, with 7 bases that match TRBD1. The CDR3 is 14 amino acids. CDR1 DFQATT and CDR2 SNEGSKA come from the germline V gene (reference sequence). Germline trimming cut 3 bases from V and 1 base from J; bases unmatched to any gene: 4. The CDR3 sequence is CSASRGPRTDTQYF. CDR3 bases: TGCAGTGCTAGTAGGGGGCCCCGCACAGATACGCAGTATTTT.

The J gene is TRBJ2-3, the V gene TRBV18; a possible D gene is TRBD2 (6 bases). Germline CDR1 and CDR2: KGHSH and LQKENI. V dropped 5 bases and J dropped 3 bases, with 9 bases sitting between them. CDR3 length equals 13 residues. CDR3 sequence (DNA): TGTGCCAGCTCAAGGACTATTACAGATACGCAGTATTTT. The encoded protein is CASSRTITDTQYF.

This chain joins TRBV29-1 and TRBJ1-2; weak D call: TRBD1 (5 bases). Germline V gives CDR1 SQVTM, CDR2 ANQGSEA. Deletions cut 6 bases from V and 5 bases from J, with 10 bases between. There are 11 residues in the CDR3. The CDR3 DNA is TGCAGCGTCAGGGCTGCTTATGGCTACACCTTC. Translated: CSVRAAYGYTF.

This chain links TRBV14 with TRBJ2-3; the D gene is possibly TRBD2 (5 bases). Trimming took 0 bases from V and 3 from J, leaving 16 bases between them. The CDR3 contains 17 residues. Germline V gene data show CDR1 as SGHDN and CDR2 as FVKESK. DNA of the CDR3: TGTGCCAGCAGCCAAGATCGAATCGGGTGGGAGACAGATACGCAGTATTTT. Translating gives CASSQDRIGWETDTQYF.

This sequence joins TRBV5-4 and TRBJ2-5, with D maybe TRBD2 (6 bases). CDR1 and CDR2 from the germline V gene are SGHNT and YYREEE (reference sequence). V was trimmed by 6 bases and J by 5 bases, leaving 17 bases between them. The length of the CDR3 is 14 residues. The CDR3 DNA is TGTGCCAGCAACAGTAAGGGCCGGGGGGAGACCCAGTACTTC. Encoded protein: CASNSKGRGETQYF.

The J gene is TRBJ1-2, the V gene TRBV30; 8 bases are shared with TRBD1. Germline V gives CDR1 GTSNPN, CDR2 SVGIG (reference sequence). The trim removed 0 bases at V and 9 bases at J, leaving 9 bases unmatched. The CDR3 runs to 14 residues. In DNA, the CDR3 is TGTGCCTGGAGTGTAGTCCAGGGGGCTGTGAGCTACACCTTC. This gives the protein CAWSVVQGAVSYTF.

This chain connects TRBV2 to TRBJ1-2; D unresolved. Looked up from germline, CDR1 is SNHLY and CDR2 is FYNNEI. Trimming pared 3 bases from V and 0 bases from J, leaving 11 bases between. The length of the CDR3 is 15 residues. The CDR3 coding sequence is TGTGCCAGCAGTGACCACCCCATAGCTAACTATGGCTACACCTTC. Amino acid sequence: CASSDHPIANYGYTF.

The chain carries TRBV4-1 and TRBJ1-5; 7 bases line up with TRBD1. With V trimmed by 3 bases and J by 0 bases, 5 bases remained unmatched. Germline CDR1 reads MGHRA; CDR2 reads YSYEKL. There are 16 residues in the CDR3. This chain's CDR3 is CASSQRQGYSNQPQHF. The CDR3 DNA reads as TGCGCCAGCAGCCAGCGACAGGGCTATAGCAATCAGCCCCAGCATTTT.

The genes are TRBV10-2 and TRBJ2-3, with 8 bases that match TRBD2. Trimming cost V 6 bases and J 4 bases; bases outside gene matches: 6. Germline CDR1 is WSHSY and CDR2 is SAAADI. The CDR3 runs 14 residues. The CDR3 protein is CASRPGLGADTQYF. The CDR3 bases are TGCGCCAGCAGACCGGGACTAGGAGCAGATACGCAGTATTTT.

The chain is built from TRBV7-3 and TRBJ2-1, with a possible D match to TRBD2 (6 bases). V was cut by 5 bases and J by 3 bases, with 8 bases left in between. The CDR3 loop spans 13 amino acids. Germline V gene sequence: CDR1 SGHTA, CDR2 FQGTGA. The chain's CDR3 is CASSTGGYNEQFF. The CDR3 DNA follows: TGTGCCAGCAGCACCGGGGGCTACAATGAGCAGTTCTTC.

The chain employs TRBV5-1 and TRBJ2-2; 14 bases are shared with TRBD2. The CDR3 has 19 amino acids. Germline values: CDR1 SGHRS, CDR2 YFSETQ. Trimming at V came to 7 bases and at J to 5 bases, leaving 16 bases not matched to a gene. The CDR3 nucleotides are TGCGCCAGCGCGGTTGGGACGGGGACTAGCGGGAGCTCAACCGGGGAGCTGTTTTTT. Its protein is CASAVGTGTSGSSTGELFF.

The V and J genes are TRBV27 and TRBJ2-3; 8 nucleotides line up with TRBD1. J lost 3 bases, V lost 5 bases, and 16 bases had no gene match. Germline V gene sequence: CDR1 MNHEY, CDR2 SMNVEV (reference sequence). The CDR3 runs to 18 residues. CDR3 nucleotide sequence: TGTGCCAGCAGTCAACCTCCCAGGGGGCTGGCCTCAACAGATACGCAGTATTTT. As protein: CASSQPPRGLASTDTQYF.

The gene calls are TRBV28 and TRBJ1-5; no definite D call. V was pared by 1 base and J by 6 bases, with 4 bases between. CDR3 length: 12 residues. Per the germline V gene, CDR1 is MDHEN and CDR2 is SYDVKM. CDR3 DNA sequence: TGTGCCAGCAGTTTATCCAGTCAGCCCCAGCATTTT. Its protein is CASSLSSQPQHF.

V is TRBV4-1 and J is TRBJ1-1; D gene unclear. Trimming left V 1 base short and J 5 bases short, with 11 bases between. This CDR3 spans 14 amino acids. Germline CDR1 reads MGHRA; CDR2 reads YSYEKL. CDR3: CASSQGGVGTEAFF. The CDR3 nucleotides read TGCGCCAGCAGCCAAGGAGGTGTCGGGACTGAAGCTTTCTTT.

The chain links TRBV7-8 to TRBJ2-7, with D maybe TRBD2 (5 bases). The germline V gene encodes CDR1 SGHVS and CDR2 FQNEAQ. The CDR3 has 13 residues. V lost 5 bases to trimming and J lost 2 bases, with 10 bases between them. The CDR3 DNA reads as TGTGCCAGCAGCAAAACCGGGACCTACGAGCAGTACTTC. It codes for CASSKTGTYEQYF.

The chain employs TRBV25-1 and TRBJ2-5; 7 nucleotides line up with TRBD2. CDR3 length: 15 residues. Germline V gene data show CDR1 as MGHDK and CDR2 as SYGVNS. The J segment lost 5 bases and the V segment lost 1 base, leaving 7 bases of the junction unmatched. As DNA, the CDR3 is TGTGCCAGCAGTGAATGGGGGGAGGGGTTGGAGACCCAGTACTTC. Its protein product is CASSEWGEGLETQYF.

The chain carries TRBV19 and TRBJ2-1; no firm D call. V lost 3 bases, J lost 7 bases, and 22 bases lay in between. In germline, CDR1 is LNHDA, CDR2 SQIVND (reference sequence). The CDR3 has 17 amino acids. CDR3 sequence (DNA): TGTGCCAGTAGTATTCTGACCGACTCCTCGGTACTGAATGAGCAGTTCTTC. Translated, it gives CASSILTDSSVLNEQFF.

This chain connects TRBV7-8 to TRBJ2-7, with 7 bases that match TRBD2. V lost 5 bases, J lost 4 bases, and 8 bases stayed unmatched. This CDR3 has 14 residues. Germline CDR1 is SGHVS and CDR2 is FQNEAQ. Here the CDR3 reads CASSPVGGGYEQYF. Written as DNA, the CDR3 is TGTGCCAGCAGCCCAGTGGGGGGAGGGTACGAGCAGTACTTC.

The chain joins TRBV6-5 to TRBJ1-5; 9 bases align to TRBD1. The CDR3 length is 15 residues. Germline V lookup: CDR1 MNHEY, CDR2 SVGAGI. Trimming took 7 bases from V and 1 from J; bases not matched to a gene: 5. The CDR3 loop is CASTPGTGSNQPQHF. Written as DNA, the CDR3 is TGTGCCAGCACCCCAGGGACAGGGAGCAATCAGCCCCAGCATTTT.

J is TRBJ2-7 and V is TRBV11-3; 11 bases line up with TRBD2. Germline CDR1 and CDR2: SGHNT and YENEEA. Unmatched junction bases numbered 3, after V lost 6 bases and J lost 2 bases. The length of the CDR3 is 14 residues. CDR3 DNA sequence: TGTGCCAGCAGTGGGACTAGCGGTACCTACGAGCAGTACTTC. It translates to CASSGTSGTYEQYF.

The chain links TRBV6-5 to TRBJ1-5, with D perhaps TRBD1 (6 bases). The V and J ends lost 6 bases and 5 bases respectively, with 11 bases between them. The CDR3 extends over 13 amino acids. CDR1 is MNHEY and CDR2 is SVGAGI in the germline V gene. CDR3 amino acids: CASSPDSDQPQHF. The CDR3 nucleotides are TGTGCCAGCAGCCCGGACAGCGATCAGCCCCAGCATTTT.

This chain links TRBV15 with TRBJ1-5; the D gene is possibly TRBD1 (6 bases). V shed 0 bases and J shed 2 bases, with 11 bases lying between them. Looked up from germline, CDR1 is LNHNV and CDR2 is YYDKDF (reference sequence). CDR3 length: 16 residues. For the CDR3, the DNA is TGTGCCACCAGCAGAGAACCAGGGGTGCGCAATCAGCCCCAGCATTTT. It specifies CATSREPGVRNQPQHF.

The chain has TRBV10-3 and TRBJ2-1; 12 nucleotides line up with TRBD2. After removal of 0 bases from V and 4 bases from J, the junction contained 10 bases not matched to a gene. Germline loops: CDR1 ENHRY, CDR2 SYGVKD. This CDR3 has 19 residues. CDR3 sequence (DNA): TGTGCCATCAGTGAGTCGCGACTAGCGGGGGCCTCCACTTACAATGAGCAGTTCTTC. Its translation: CAISESRLAGASTYNEQFF.